The 7 T cell receptor beta chains given below trace back to one sample, sequenced in a study of blood T cell repertoires in COVID-19 (dated by TCRdb to 2018 to 2020). The library was made by the immunoSEQ multiplex PCR assay. TCRdb's version of the immuneACCESS table is confined to in-frame rearrangements and falls short of the full clone set. An unresolved V gene accounts for under half of the shortfall where checked; the remainder is of unknown origin. This sample lists 190,000 or so clones; 75% to 90% were detected once. Of the sample, around 7% falls within the top ten clones. The sequenced material came from peripheral blood. Source of these receptors: a middle-aged man with acute or convalescent COVID-19.

The V gene is TRBV5-1, the J gene TRBJ2-7, with 12 bases aligning to TRBD1. The germline CDR1 and CDR2 sequences are SGHRS and YFSETQ. V lost 4 bases and J lost 4; bases outside the gene matches: 6. The CDR3 is made up of 15 amino acids. This CDR3 reads CASSLGTGGLYEQYF. The CDR3 bases are TGCGCCAGCAGCCTAGGGACAGGGGGCCTTTACGAGCAGTACTTC.

This clone was observed once. The chain uses TRBV19 and TRBJ1-2; 8 nucleotides match TRBD1. This CDR3 spans 15 amino acids. With 1 base clipped from V and 13 bases from J, the junction kept 14 bases outside the gene matches. The germline V gene has CDR1 LNHDA and CDR2 SQIVND (reference sequence). The CDR3 loop reads CASSIAGTGLDPGTF. The CDR3 DNA reads TGTGCCAGTAGTATAGCCGGGACAGGTCTCGACCCTGGCACCTTC.

The rearrangement joins TRBV5-1 to TRBJ2-3; the match to TRBD2 covers 8 bases. This CDR3 contains 13 residues. Trimming cost V 4 bases and J 6 bases; bases outside gene matches: 4. Germline V gene data show CDR1 as SGHRS and CDR2 as YFSETQ. CDR3: CASSREGTDTQYF. CDR3 in DNA: TGCGCCAGCAGCCGGGAGGGGACTGATACGCAGTATTTT.

The chain couples TRBV2 to TRBJ1-1; no firm D call. This CDR3 has 13 residues. Germline lookup yields CDR1 SNHLY and CDR2 FYNNEI. The V end lost 6 bases, the J end lost 1 base, and 9 bases lay between the germline ends. The CDR3 reads CASSAYGNTEAFF. The CDR3 nucleotides are TGTGCCAGCAGCGCTTACGGGAACACTGAAGCTTTCTTT.

This chain joins TRBV7-9 and TRBJ1-1; D remains unclear. The CDR3 runs 13 residues. Trimming cost V 5 bases and J 1 base, with 8 bases left between them. Germline CDR1 SEHNR, CDR2 FQNEAQ (reference sequence). The CDR3 loop reads CASSNAQNTEAFF. The CDR3 coding sequence is TGTGCCAGCAGCAATGCACAGAACACTGAAGCTTTCTTT.

As DNA, the CDR3 is TGTGCCACCATAGGGGGGGGGCGCACCGGGGAGCTGTTTTTT. Protein: CATIGGGRTGELFF. This chain connects TRBV28 to TRBJ2-2, with a possible D match to TRBD2 (7 bases). The CDR3 has 14 residues. Germline V gene sequence: CDR1 MDHEN, CDR2 SYDVKM. The V end lost 10 bases, the J end lost 4 bases, and 16 bases lay between the germline ends.

This clone is a singleton in its sample. CDR3 amino acids: CASSSRQGNTGELFF. DNA for the CDR3: TGTGCCAGCAGCTCCCGACAGGGGAACACCGGGGAGCTGTTTTTT. V and J are TRBV7-3 and TRBJ2-2; TRBD1 aligns across 7 bases. V lost 4 bases, J lost 1 base, and 3 bases stayed unmatched. Looked up from germline, CDR1 is SGHTA and CDR2 is FQGTGA. The CDR3 contains 15 residues.